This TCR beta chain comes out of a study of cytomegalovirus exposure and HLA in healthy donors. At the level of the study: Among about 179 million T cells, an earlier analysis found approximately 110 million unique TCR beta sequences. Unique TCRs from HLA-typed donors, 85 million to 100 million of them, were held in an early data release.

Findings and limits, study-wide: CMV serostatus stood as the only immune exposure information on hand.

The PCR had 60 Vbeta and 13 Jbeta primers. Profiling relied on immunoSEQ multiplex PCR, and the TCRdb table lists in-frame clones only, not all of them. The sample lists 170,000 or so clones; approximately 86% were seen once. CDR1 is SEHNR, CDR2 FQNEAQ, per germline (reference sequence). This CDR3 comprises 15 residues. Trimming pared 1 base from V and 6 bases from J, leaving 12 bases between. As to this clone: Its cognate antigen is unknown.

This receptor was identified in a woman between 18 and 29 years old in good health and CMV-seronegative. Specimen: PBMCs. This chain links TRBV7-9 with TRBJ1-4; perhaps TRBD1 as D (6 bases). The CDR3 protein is CASSLGVDRDEKLFF. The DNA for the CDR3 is TGTGCCAGCAGCTTAGGGGTGGACAGAGATGAAAAACTGTTTTTT.